Included here is one TCR beta chain sequence, with context. It has no known antigen specificity. A junction boundary mismatches the germline segment, possibly from a read error. This entry comes from a study of tumor-infiltrating lymphocytes in primary liver carcinoma (dated by TCRdb to about 2017). Broadly, across the study: Hepatocellular carcinoma (four) or combined HCC and intrahepatic cholangiocarcinoma (one) was present in the five patients, who were three men and two women aged 30 to 69 years. The five patients had tumors staged T1-T3 N0M0, with maximum diameters ranging from about 4.2 to 11 cm. Each sample produced roughly 3.5 to 7.13 million productive TCRbeta reads, and read depth showed no significant difference between tissue types. For each liver tumor, the study sampled five regions along with adjacent normal tissue and blood, and applied TCRbeta repertoire sequencing, expression microarrays and whole-exome sequencing. A total of roughly 35 specimens from 5 patients went through TCRbeta repertoire sequencing, namely 25 tumor regions, 5 adjacent noncancerous liver tissues and 5 peripheral blood samples. Reproducibility between technical replicate repertoires was high, with correlation coefficients above 0.95 and mean shared-clone rates about 0.89. General findings and caveats noted by the study authors: Since the samples were bulk and unsorted, there was no way to compare CD4+ and CD8+ T cell repertoires. With just a few patients in the study, the authors point out that the findings should be validated in a larger study. Consistent with antigen-driven expansion, pairs of tumor regions showed higher repertoire overlap (mean roughly 36%) than either tumor-adjacent pairs (approximately 17%) or tumor-blood pairs (roughly 14%). Because sequencing covered only the TCR beta chain and unpaired alpha chains were not captured, true repertoire diversity is likely underestimated. A significantly larger repertoire fraction was made up by the top 250 clones in tumors than in blood (p = 0.039).

A constant-region primer and ProtoScript II reverse transcriptase were used to reverse-transcribe TCRbeta-specific cDNA from roughly 480 ng total RNA. Construction of the TCRbeta libraries relied on three nested rounds of multiplex PCR, following a slightly modified ARM-PCR procedure. Each of the first two PCR rounds ran for about 11 cycles using multiplex TRBV1-TRBV30 forward primers together with a Cbeta reverse primer. A final 25-cycle PCR with Deep VentR polymerase added sample barcodes and Illumina adapters. Amplicons of 200-500 bp were gel-purified with a QIAquick gel extraction kit before sequencing. An Illumina HiSeq 2500 was used to sequence the TCRbeta amplicons, generating 250-bp paired-end reads. The authors' pipeline ran thus. Quality trimming of reads was performed with Trimmomatic v0.33, and paired reads were merged with FLASH v1.2.11 so that full CDR3 sequences could be recovered. V, D and J germline segments were assigned to the rearranged TCRbeta sequences by MiGEC v1.2.1b. Clonotype statistics, along with Shannon-Wiener diversity indices, were calculated using VDJtools v1.0.0. Except for diversity analysis, only the 250 most abundant clonotypes of each sample were used in subsequent analyses to reduce sampling bias. TCRdb handled the public reads itself, with Q25 trimming in fastp and clone calling in MiXCR, and kept productive beta chains. Each entry merges the rows of one CDR3 protein and shows their most common DNA and genes. TCRdb assigned the V and J calls; the authors' analysis was not used. This sample is represented by 35,000 to 45,000 distinct CDR3 sequences; approximately 82% of them were singletons. The top ten hold 38% of the sample.

Spanning cysteine to phenylalanine, the CDR3 consists of 13 amino acids. Just CDR3 DNA is preserved here, 39 bases in frame from base 1. As encoded in the germline V gene, CDR1 is SQVTM while CDR2 is ANQGSEA. Without any cell sorting, total RNA and DNA were co-extracted from approximately 20-30 mg of bulk tissue using the AllPrep DNA/RNA mini kit. Surgical resection was performed in China between 2015 and 2016 on about 5 patients with histopathologically diagnosed primary liver carcinoma. At the time of sampling, the patients had chronic HBV infection and had not received any treatment. Fresh tumor and adjacent tissue pieces were bisected, with one half stored in RNAlater at -80 degrees C and the other half sent for histology.

The chain employs TRBV29-1 and TRBJ2-7; TRBD1 fits 7 bases in the junction. The clonotype was recovered from a woman aged 25 to 45 with primary liver carcinoma and hepatitis B virus infection. The sample taken for sequencing was tumor-adjacent normal liver tissue. The nucleotide sequence is TGTAGCGTTGAAGGGACAGTCTCCCACGAGCAGTACTTC. The resulting protein is CSVEGTVSHEQYF.